The 9 T cell receptor beta chains below all came from one sample that was sequenced in a study of CD8+ T cells in alopecia areata. After isolation, RNA underwent reverse transcription to generate cDNA as the sequencing template. Clones were read by immunoSEQ multiplex PCR, and TCRdb kept only the in-frame ones, dropping some. Of about 130,000 clones listed, 49% are singletons. This sample comprised CD8+ T cells sorted from blood, obtained at week 0. The receptor set was obtained from a human donor with alopecia areata.

The gene calls are TRBV5-6 and TRBJ1-5, with 8 bases that match TRBD1. CDR1 SGHDT and CDR2 YYEEEE come from the germline V gene. V lost 0 bases and J lost 7; bases outside the gene matches: 9. The CDR3 has 16 residues. CDR3 in DNA: TGTGCCAGCAGCTTGGCGAGGACAGGGATCCTACAGCCCCAGCATTTT. Amino acids: CASSLARTGILQPQHF.

This CDR3 reads CASSLEGLAFDEQFF. In nucleotides, the CDR3 is TGTGCCAGCAGCTTAGAGGGACTAGCGTTCGATGAGCAGTTCTTC. V is TRBV7-2 and J is TRBJ2-1; 10 nucleotides agree with TRBD2. The CDR3 covers 15 residues. V gave up 1 base and J gave up 8 bases; unmatched junction bases: 5. CDR1 and CDR2 (germline): SGHTA, FQGNSA.

This clone has more than one count but fewer than ten. The CDR3: CASSPFFGTGIDSSGNTIYF. CDR3 DNA sequence: TGTGCCAGCAGCCCATTCTTCGGGACAGGGATTGACAGCTCTGGAAACACCATATATTTT. The rearrangement joins TRBV5-8 to TRBJ1-3, with TRBD1 matching 9 bases. CDR3 size: 20 residues. Germline trimming cut 4 bases from V and 0 bases from J; bases unmatched to any gene: 17. From germline, CDR1 is SGHTS and CDR2 YDEGEE. Using reference TRBV5-8 and TRBJ1-3 for the parts outside the CDR3, the full variable domain is EAGVTQSPTHLIKTRGQQATLRCSPISGHTSVYWYQQALGLGLQFLLWYDEGEERNRGNFPPRFSGRQFPNYSSELNVNALELEDSALYLCASSPFFGTGIDSSGNTIYFGEGSWLTVV.

CDR3 sequence reads: CASSLDLTETQYF. The CDR3 DNA sequence: TGTGCCAGCAGCCTGGATTTAACAGAGACCCAGTACTTC. This chain links TRBV7-9 with TRBJ2-5, with unresolved D. The CDR3 is made up of 13 amino acids. Germline CDR1 SEHNR, CDR2 FQNEAQ (reference sequence). Trimming took 5 bases from V and 4 from J, leaving 11 bases between them.

The J gene is TRBJ2-3, the V gene TRBV30; D might be TRBD2 (5 bases). V was cut by 4 bases and J by 1 base, with 12 bases left in between. CDR1 and CDR2 from the germline V gene are GTSNPN and SVGIG (reference sequence). The CDR3 runs to 14 residues. CDR3 sequence (DNA): TGTGCCTGGATGTGGGAGACGGGCACAGATACGCAGTATTTT. The encoded protein is CAWMWETGTDTQYF.

This rearrangement joins TRBV5-1 to TRBJ2-5; D is possibly TRBD1 (5 bases). The CDR3 has 14 residues. The germline CDR1 and CDR2 sequences are SGHRS and YFSETQ. V was shortened by 2 bases and J by 4 bases, with 12 bases between the two germline ends. CDR3 in amino acids: CASSFQGGVETQYF. For the CDR3, the DNA is TGCGCCAGCAGCTTCCAGGGTGGCGTAGAGACCCAGTACTTC.

This clone has a handful of counts. This chain links TRBV29-1 with TRBJ1-1, with D maybe TRBD1 (5 bases). CDR3 size: 15 residues. Per germline, CDR1 SQVTM and CDR2 ANQGSEA. Trimming removed 3 bases from V and 1 base from J, with 15 bases in between. The CDR3 coding sequence is TGCAGCGTTGATGATCCCGGGACGGGGAACACTGAAGCTTTCTTT. Translated, it gives CSVDDPGTGNTEAFF.

This chain links TRBV29-1 with TRBJ1-1; D is unresolved. This CDR3 is built from 12 residues. Per the germline V gene, CDR1 is SQVTM and CDR2 is ANQGSEA. The V end lost 7 bases, the J end lost 1 base, and 10 bases lay between the germline ends. CDR3 sequence (DNA): TGCAGCGCCCCCGTGGGGAACACTGAAGCTTTCTTT. This gives the protein CSAPVGNTEAFF.

The CDR3 DNA follows: TGTGCCAGCAGTTTATCCGGGACAGGGGGCTTTGATGGCTACACCTTC. This encodes CASSLSGTGGFDGYTF. V gene TRBV27 combines with J gene TRBJ1-2; 12 bases line up with TRBD1. J gave up 6 bases and V 0 bases, and 5 bases lay outside the gene matches. The CDR3 consists of 16 residues. Germline assignment: CDR1 MNHEY and CDR2 SMNVEV (reference sequence).